The clone carrying this TCR beta chain was detected ten times or more. The germline CDR1 and CDR2 sequences are LNHDA and SQIVND (reference sequence). V was clipped by 5 bases and J by 0 bases, with 13 bases between them. The CDR3 is made up of 16 amino acids. These data originate in a study of low-dose radiotherapy and immunotherapy resistance in tumors. At the level of the study: Ipilimumab 1 mg/kg every six weeks, together with nivolumab 240 mg every two weeks, was given intravenously to patients.

Regarding time point: before trial treatment. The donors, trial participants, received nivolumab, ipilimumab, aspirin, low-dose cyclophosphamide and low-dose radiotherapy. cDNA synthesis used a TRAV/TRBV-specific primer set for both chains. Over roughly 19 PCR cycles, TCRs were amplified from a constant-region primer and V-primer adapter. mRNA that had been isolated underwent amplification through in vitro transcription. TCRdb processed the reads anew with MiXCR; each CDR3 protein has one entry. The sample includes about 64,000 distinct CDR3 sequences, about 30% of them seen just once. The sequencing used PBMCs, collected before treatment. The V gene is TRBV19, the J gene TRBJ2-2; TRBD1 is a possible D gene (6 bases). This TCR was sampled from a male donor with rectosigmoid adenocarcinoma. CDR3 coding DNA: TGTGCCAGTAGTTTCACAGGACAGACGAACACCGGGGAGCTGTTTTTT. Translation: CASSFTGQTNTGELFF.